These 20 T cell receptor beta chains were sequenced from one sample in a study of cytomegalovirus exposure and HLA in healthy donors. Both 60 Vbeta primers and 13 Jbeta primers went into the PCR. Sequencing was performed with immunoSEQ multiplex PCR; in TCRdb, only in-frame clones are kept and a portion is missing. Among roughly 120,000 clones, 75% to 85% were seen once, and the ten largest hold 1.5% to 2%. Material: PBMCs. The receptors shown here come from a man aged 18 to 35 in good health and CMV-seronegative.

This chain uses TRBV9 with TRBJ1-1, with D hard to call. Germline CDR1 SGDLS, CDR2 YYNGEE. This CDR3 has 15 amino acids. Trimming took off 0 bases at V and 2 bases at J, with 11 bases between the two ends. CDR3 DNA sequence: TGTGCCAGCAGCGTAGCCGGAGTCAGAAACACTGAAGCTTTCTTT. Its translation: CASSVAGVRNTEAFF.

The chain carries TRBV7-3 and TRBJ2-1, with 11 bases matching TRBD2. The CDR3 runs to 16 residues. The trim removed 4 bases at V and 4 bases at J, leaving 6 bases unmatched. Germline V CDR1 and CDR2: SGHTA, FQGTGA. CDR3 in DNA: TGTGCCAGCAGCTCCCGGGGGACTAGCGGTTACAATGAGCAGTTCTTC. Protein product: CASSSRGTSGYNEQFF.

The DNA for the CDR3 is TGTGCCAGCAGTTACTCGGGACAGGGGAGCTCCTACGAGCAGTACTTC. The encoded protein is CASSYSGQGSSYEQYF. This chain joins TRBV6-5 and TRBJ2-5, with 10 bases lining up with TRBD1. The last part of the DNA fits TRBJ2-7 better; the J call may be wrong. Germline CDR1 reads MNHEY; CDR2 reads SVGAGI. The length of the CDR3 is 16 residues.

V and J are TRBV5-1 and TRBJ2-5, with 12 bases aligning to TRBD2. The DNA end favors TRBJ2-7, so the J call may be wrong. The CDR3 covers 15 residues. Germline V gene lookup returns CDR1 SGHRS and CDR2 YFSETQ. CDR3: CASSLGLAGPYEQYF. The CDR3 bases are TGCGCCAGCAGCCTAGGACTAGCGGGACCCTACGAGCAGTACTTC.

The rearrangement uses TRBV19 and TRBJ2-1; TRBD2 matches at 11 bases. The J segment lost 2 bases and the V segment lost 6 bases, leaving 3 bases of the junction unmatched. Germline lookup yields CDR1 LNHDA and CDR2 SQIVND (reference sequence). This CDR3 contains 15 residues. The CDR3 DNA reads as TGTGCCAGTAGCCTACTAGCGGGAGCCTACAATGAGCAGTTCTTC. Protein sequence: CASSLLAGAYNEQFF.

The CDR3 reads CASSVQGSGYTF. CDR3 nucleotide sequence: TGTGCCAGCAGCGTGCAGGGCTCTGGCTACACCTTC. The J gene is TRBJ1-2, the V gene TRBV9; tentative D call: TRBD1 (5 bases). This CDR3 spans 12 amino acids. The germline V gene encodes CDR1 SGDLS and CDR2 YYNGEE. V lost 2 bases and J 7 bases, leaving 9 bases between the germline ends.

The CDR3 coding sequence is TGTGCCAGCAGCCCTCTAGCGGTCTACAATGAGCAGTTCTTC. This translates into CASSPLAVYNEQFF. The chain is built from TRBV11-2 and TRBJ2-1, with TRBD2 matching 7 bases. CDR1 and CDR2 from the germline V gene are SGHAT and FQNNGV. V lost 5 bases and J lost 3; bases outside the gene matches: 4. CDR3 length: 14 amino acids.

J is TRBJ2-2 and V is TRBV4-2; possibly TRBD2 for D (6 bases). V was pared by 1 base and J by 0 bases, with 18 bases between. Per the germline V gene, CDR1 is LGHNA and CDR2 is YNFKEQ. The CDR3 runs to 19 residues. CDR3 coding DNA: TGTGCCAGCAGCCAAGGAGTGGCGGGAACTCCCCCGAACACCGGGGAGCTGTTTTTT. Protein sequence: CASSQGVAGTPPNTGELFF.

CDR3 nucleotide sequence: TGTGCCAGCAGCTTAGCGGCCACCTCCTACAATGAGCAGTTCTTC. Protein product: CASSLAATSYNEQFF. The rearrangement joins TRBV7-6 to TRBJ2-1; no clear D gene. The germline V gene has CDR1 SGHVS and CDR2 FNYEAQ. CDR3 size: 15 residues. Trimming took 0 bases from V and 0 from J, leaving 6 bases between them.

In this sample, this clone turned up a few times. The genes are TRBV28 and TRBJ1-5; no firm D call. V lost 6 bases and J 0 bases, leaving 12 bases between the germline ends. This CDR3 has 15 residues. Germline assignment: CDR1 MDHEN and CDR2 SYDVKM. This CDR3 reads CASRAAGGSNQPQHF. The CDR3 DNA follows: TGTGCCAGCAGGGCGGCGGGAGGTAGCAATCAGCCCCAGCATTTT.

For the CDR3, the DNA is TGCAGCGTGGGGACTAGCCTCAAGCAGTACTTC. Translation gives CSVGTSLKQYF. V is TRBV29-1 and J is TRBJ2-7, with 9 bases aligning to TRBD2. CDR3 length equals 11 residues. Germline V gene data show CDR1 as SQVTM and CDR2 as ANQGSEA. J gave up 8 bases and V 6 bases, and 5 bases lay outside the gene matches.

J is TRBJ2-5 and V is TRBV5-1; weak D call: TRBD1 (6 bases). The V end was cut by 4 bases, the J end by 6 bases, with 16 bases between. The CDR3 has 14 residues. Germline CDR1 and CDR2: SGHRS and YFSETQ. For the CDR3, the DNA is TGCGCCAGCAGCATCTCCCAGGGGATTCAGACCCAGTACTTC. Translation: CASSISQGIQTQYF.

The CDR3 here is CASSFGQGGLNSPLHF. CDR3 coding DNA: TGTGCCAGCAGCTTTGGACAGGGCGGCCTTAATTCACCCCTCCACTTT. V gene TRBV7-6 combines with J gene TRBJ1-6; 8 bases match TRBD1. The CDR3 covers 16 residues. With 3 bases clipped from V and 6 bases from J, the junction kept 7 bases outside the gene matches. The germline V gene has CDR1 SGHVS and CDR2 FNYEAQ.

V gene TRBV27 combines with J gene TRBJ2-3; 10 bases are shared with TRBD2. The CDR3 is 15 amino acids. Per the germline V gene, CDR1 is MNHEY and CDR2 is SMNVEV (reference sequence). V shed 3 bases and J 0 bases; nucleotides not matched to a gene: 0. This CDR3 reads CASSFSGRSTDTQYF. In nucleotides, the CDR3 is TGTGCCAGCAGTTTTAGCGGGAGGAGCACAGATACGCAGTATTTT.

This chain links TRBV15 with TRBJ2-2, with 10 bases that match TRBD1. Looked up from germline, CDR1 is LNHNV and CDR2 is YYDKDF (reference sequence). This CDR3 is built from 17 residues. With V trimmed by 0 bases and J by 6 bases, 7 bases remained unmatched. CDR3 coding DNA: TGTGCCACCAGCAGAGATAGACAGGGGGCCGGAGCCGGGGAGCTGTTTTTT. Amino acid sequence: CATSRDRQGAGAGELFF.

The chain combines TRBV10-3 with TRBJ1-2, with D perhaps TRBD1 (6 bases). Trimming pared 5 bases from V and 2 bases from J, leaving 21 bases between. This CDR3 contains 17 residues. The germline V gene encodes CDR1 ENHRY and CDR2 SYGVKD. The CDR3 DNA sequence: TGTGCCATCAGTCCGAATACAGGGCAATCCCTGAACTATGGCTACACCTTC. Encoded protein: CAISPNTGQSLNYGYTF.

The gene calls are TRBV7-9 and TRBJ2-1; 7 nucleotides line up with TRBD2. The CDR3 is made up of 16 amino acids. Trimming removed 5 bases from V and 8 bases from J; junction bases left unmatched: 15. The germline CDR1 and CDR2 sequences are SEHNR and FQNEAQ (reference sequence). In DNA form, the CDR3 reads TGTGCCAGCAGCCAACCCAAAGCGGGAACTCCCTATGAGCAGTTCTTC. Translating it yields CASSQPKAGTPYEQFF.

The J gene is TRBJ2-7, the V gene TRBV29-1; no clear D. The CDR3 loop spans 11 amino acids. V was cut by 3 bases and J by 8 bases, with 11 bases left in between. From germline, CDR1 is SQVTM and CDR2 ANQGSEA. The DNA for the CDR3 is TGCAGCGTTGAGGTCAGTACGAAGCAGTACTTC. Translation: CSVEVSTKQYF.

In regard to this clone: No conserved phenylalanine or tryptophan is present at the end of the CDR3, so a read error is the likely explanation. The chain has TRBV30 and TRBJ2-7; D may be TRBD1 (5 bases). The CDR3 sequence is 14 residues long. Trimming stripped 2 bases from V and 3 bases from J, with 14 bases between. Germline CDR1 is GTSNPN and CDR2 is SVGIG (reference sequence). The CDR3 bases are TGTGCCTGGAGTTTTCAGGGTCTTGTCTACGAGCAGTACGCC. Protein sequence: CAWSFQGLVYEQYA.

This chain links TRBV27 with TRBJ2-7; 14 nucleotides align to TRBD2. Germline values: CDR1 MNHEY, CDR2 SMNVEV (reference sequence). V lost 6 bases to trimming and J lost 6 bases; unmatched junction nucleotides: 10. This CDR3 comprises 16 residues. CDR3 residues: CASRPGTSGSWGEQYV. DNA of the CDR3: TGTGCCAGCAGACCCGGGACTAGCGGGAGTTGGGGCGAGCAGTACGTC.